One sample yielded the 17 T cell receptor beta chains listed below, sequenced in a study of early T cells in non-severe SARS-CoV-2 infection. TCRdb re-analysed the 5' RACE reads in MiXCR, keeping a single row per CDR3 protein. The profile shows 40,000 to 55,000 distinct CDR3 sequences, approximately 13% of them singletons. Sequenced: whole blood. The receptors shown here come from an adult who was a healthcare worker with PCR-confirmed SARS-CoV-2 infection or an uninfected control (not recorded which).

The chain carries TRBV29-1 and TRBJ1-2; D gene uncertain. Deletions cut 6 bases from V and 4 bases from J, with 6 bases between. The CDR3 consists of 10 residues. CDR1 and CDR2 from the germline V gene are SQVTM and ANQGSEA. Here the CDR3 DNA reads TGCAGCGTAGTGACCTATGGCTACACCTTC. Its protein is CSVVTYGYTF.

This clonotype was recorded a few times. V is TRBV29-1 and J is TRBJ1-3, with D possibly TRBD1 on 6 matching bases. The CDR3 spans 14 residues. The germline V gene encodes CDR1 SQVTM and CDR2 ANQGSEA. The V end lost 4 bases, the J end lost 1 base, and 11 bases lay between the germline ends. The CDR3 DNA sequence: TGCAGCGTTGCTTCCACAGGGTCTGGAAACACCATATATTTT. Its protein is CSVASTGSGNTIYF.

The V call is TRBV5-5, the J call TRBJ1-1; D gene unclear. This CDR3 region has 14 residues. CDR1 is SGHKS and CDR2 is YYEKEE in the germline V gene (reference sequence). V gave up 5 bases and J gave up 3 bases, with 14 bases separating them. CDR3 DNA: TGTGCCAGCAGTCGCCCGAGCGATTACACTGAAGCTTTCTTT. The encoded protein is CASSRPSDYTEAFF.

A remark on this clonotype: A single base separates this from a much larger clone, so it may be a read error. The chain recombines TRBV29-1 with TRBJ1-1; no clear D gene. Germline CDR1 reads SQVTM; CDR2 reads ANQGSEA. The CDR3 runs 11 residues. This CDR3 is CSVEWHTEAYF. In DNA form, the CDR3 reads TGCAGCGTTGAATGGCACACTGAAGCTTACTTT.

This clonotype has ten or more counts. The V call is TRBV7-2, the J call TRBJ1-5, with D hard to call. Deletions cut 5 bases from V and 6 bases from J, with 11 bases between. Germline CDR1 SGHTA, CDR2 FQGNSA. The CDR3 length is 13 residues. This CDR3 is CASSTIKGQPQHF. DNA for the CDR3: TGTGCCAGCAGCACCATTAAGGGTCAGCCCCAGCATTTT.

This chain links TRBV19 with TRBJ1-4; no definite D call. Trimming pared 3 bases from V and 6 bases from J, leaving 23 bases between. Per the germline V gene, CDR1 is LNHDA and CDR2 is SQIVND (reference sequence). This CDR3 region has 18 residues. The CDR3 sequence is CASSIPAEGYRRDEKLFF. In DNA, the CDR3 is TGTGCCAGTAGTATTCCCGCTGAGGGTTATCGGCGGGATGAAAAACTGTTTTTT.

This clonotype is a singleton in its sample. The genes are TRBV6-5 and TRBJ1-2; TRBD1 aligns across 11 bases. This CDR3 has 15 residues. CDR1 and CDR2 (germline): MNHEY, SVGAGI. Trimming cost V 5 bases and J 8 bases; bases outside gene matches: 10. The CDR3 here is CASSKDRGLILGYTF. Written as DNA, the CDR3 is TGTGCCAGCAGTAAGGACAGGGGGCTTATTTTAGGCTACACCTTC.

In its sample, this clonotype was seen a few times. The chain employs TRBV7-2 and TRBJ2-7; the match to TRBD1 covers 7 bases. The CDR3 sequence is 12 residues long. The germline V gene has CDR1 SGHTA and CDR2 FQGNSA. The V gene end was trimmed by 4 bases and the J gene end by 4 bases; junction bases not matched to a gene: 1. The CDR3 DNA reads as TGTGCCAGCAGCTCGACAGGGTACGAGCAGTACTTC. Translation: CASSSTGYEQYF.

This clonotype was counted many times. The V and J genes are TRBV12-3 or TRBV12-4 and TRBJ2-1; 10 bases line up with TRBD2. The CDR3 runs to 18 residues. Germline trimming cut 3 bases from V and 2 bases from J; bases unmatched to any gene: 10. The CDR3 DNA reads TGTGCCAGCAGTTTCCCCAAGGCCCTAGCGGGAGCCTACAATGAGCAGTTCTTC. It specifies CASSFPKALAGAYNEQFF.

Ten or more counts support this clonotype. The rearrangement links TRBV6-1 to TRBJ1-2; the D is unclear. This CDR3 contains 15 residues. Trimming pared 2 bases from V and 4 bases from J, leaving 14 bases between. Per germline, CDR1 MNHNS and CDR2 SASEGT. The chain's CDR3 is CASSENARTAYGYTF. The CDR3 bases are TGTGCCAGCAGTGAAAACGCCCGTACAGCCTATGGCTACACCTTC.

The sample holds many counts of this clonotype. CDR3 loop: CASSLDSYNEQFF. The CDR3, as DNA: TGTGCCAGCAGCTTGGACTCCTACAATGAGCAGTTCTTC. The chain uses TRBV5-4 and TRBJ2-1; D unclear. Germline-derived CDR1 and CDR2 are SGHNT and YYREEE (reference sequence). This CDR3 is 13 amino acids long. The V and J ends lost 0 bases and 0 bases respectively, with 1 base between them.

This clonotype has more than one count but fewer than ten. V gene TRBV20-1 combines with J gene TRBJ2-3, with D possibly being TRBD1 (7 bases). Trimming took off 0 bases at V and 4 bases at J, with 14 bases between the two ends. This CDR3 has 15 residues. Germline CDR1 and CDR2: DFQATT and SNEGSKA (reference sequence). CDR3 nucleotide sequence: TGCAGTGCTAGAGACCCCCCAGGGGGGTCAGATACGCAGTATTTT. This sequence encodes CSARDPPGGSDTQYF.

This clonotype was observed many times. Here the CDR3 DNA reads TGTGCCAGTAGGCCGGGGGCTCCGGGGGCCAACGTCCTGACTTTC. It yields the protein CASRPGAPGANVLTF. The chain carries TRBV19 and TRBJ2-6; D is tentatively TRBD1 or TRBD2 (6 bases each). The V gene lost 6 bases and the J gene lost 4 bases, with 13 bases spanning the gap. Germline CDR1 LNHDA, CDR2 SQIVND (reference sequence). CDR3 length: 15 amino acids.

The gene calls are TRBV7-6 and TRBJ2-6; no clear D gene. The CDR3 consists of 14 residues. CDR1 SGHVS and CDR2 FNYEAQ come from the germline V gene. V was clipped by 5 bases and J by 2 bases, with 7 bases between them. The CDR3 DNA sequence: TGTGCCAGCAGCCCGGGCCCTGGGGCCAACGTCCTGACTTTC. This codes for CASSPGPGANVLTF.

The chain couples TRBV11-2 to TRBJ1-1; TRBD1 agrees at 7 bases. Germline CDR1 SGHAT, CDR2 FQNNGV. The length of the CDR3 is 13 residues. Losses at the gene ends were 4 bases for V and 4 bases for J; bases not matched to a gene: 3. In DNA form, the CDR3 reads TGTGCCAGCAGCTGGCGGACAGGCACTGAAGCTTTCTTT. This codes for CASSWRTGTEAFF.

Comments on this clonotype: A single base separates this from a much larger clone, so it may be a read error. The V and J genes are TRBV11-2 and TRBJ2-3; D might be TRBD2 (5 bases). The CDR3 loop spans 15 amino acids. Germline V gene sequence: CDR1 SGHAT, CDR2 FQNNGV. The V end was cut by 1 base, the J end by 1 base, with 9 bases between. The chain's CDR3 is CASSLAGRGTDTQYF. Here the CDR3 DNA reads TGTGCCAGCAGCTTAGCCGGGCGGGGCACAGATACGCAGTATTTT. Variable domain in full (rest from reference TRBV11-2 and TRBJ2-3): EAGVAQSPRYKIIEKRQSVAFWCNPISGHATLYWYQQILGQGPKLLIQFQNNGVVDDSQLPKDRFSAERLKGVDSTLKIQPAKLEDSAVYLCASSLAGRGTDTQYFGPGTRLTVL.

This clonotype appeared many times. CDR3 residues: CSVRTGGGSPLHF. As DNA, the CDR3 is TGCAGCGTTCGGACAGGGGGAGGCTCACCCCTCCACTTT. V usage is TRBV29-1 and J usage is TRBJ1-6; TRBD1 agrees at 10 bases. Unmatched junction bases numbered 5, after V lost 5 bases and J lost 10 bases. The CDR3 has 13 residues. Germline V gene sequence: CDR1 SQVTM, CDR2 ANQGSEA.